This T cell receptor (beta chain) is drawn from a study of cytotoxic CD8 clonotypes in ibrutinib-treated CLL. The CDR3 totals 14 residues. Germline-derived CDR1 and CDR2 are MNHEY and SVGAGI. Trimming cost V 6 bases and J 1 base, with 9 bases left between them. Only in-frame clones appear in the TCRdb table, and some are missing; sequencing was by immunoSEQ multiplex PCR. The data contain fewer than 200,000 clones, about 84% of them seen just once; the ten biggest clones take up less than 6%. The rearrangement joins TRBV6-5 to TRBJ2-2; D may be TRBD1 (6 bases). The receptor's source is a human donor with chronic lymphocytic leukemia. Specimen: PBMCs, collected after 24 months of ibrutinib treatment. CDR3 loop: CASSRQVNTGELFF. The CDR3 nucleotides read TGTGCCAGCAGCCGACAGGTGAACACCGGGGAGCTGTTTTTT.